This TCR beta chain was captured by sequencing in a study of T cell repertoires in cytomegalovirus infection. Overall study: Recently described HLA-C-restricted plus well-studied HLA-B-restricted CMV epitopes were used. Public TCR beta signatures indicated both CMV infection and matching HLA type.

TCRdb ran MiXCR on the reads and lists one entry per CDR3 protein. The top ten hold about an eighth of the sample, which has fewer than 900,000 distinct CDR3 sequences, almost 30% seen once. The study's findings and limits: HLA-C-restricted CMV clonotypes gave the most frequent clonotype in two of eight donors. Accumulated public TCR beta family frequency recognized individuals carrying CMV together with the relevant HLA.

Germline V gives CDR1 MNHEY, CDR2 SVGEGT. There are 15 residues in the CDR3. Trimming pared 7 bases from V and 3 bases from J, leaving 17 bases between. Notes on this clonotype: Its antigen is currently unknown.

This chain joins TRBV6-2 or TRBV6-3 and TRBJ2-3; D uncertain. This clonotype was obtained from a human donor in good health (CMV status not recorded). Some clones in this sample may be carry-over from other donors' samples. The starting material was cultured CD8+ T cells from PBMCs, obtained from culture after CMV antigen stimulation. The CDR3 DNA is TGTGCCAGCAAGTTACCGGAAGGGTATACAGATACGCAGTATTTT. It specifies CASKLPEGYTDTQYF.